In its sample, the clone carrying this T cell receptor beta chain was seen a few times. Its matching antigen is unknown. This specimen comes from a study of regulatory T cells in long-lasting Graves disease. General study points: Persistent disease preferred TRBV28, TRBJ1-2 and TRBJ2-5.

As to time point: newly diagnosed GD, antithyroid drugs for less than 3 months. PBMC RNA was the source of the TCR library. HTBI primers from iRepertoire and Arm-PCR of CDR3 regions yielded the TCR beta libraries. Each CDR3 protein is one row after TCRdb ran MiXCR on the multiplex PCR reads. The table shows around 320,000 distinct CDR3 sequences, with about a sixth occurring only once. V was pared by 4 bases and J by 8 bases, with 14 bases between. CDR3 length: 14 residues. From germline, CDR1 is SNHLY and CDR2 FYNNEI. The data also belong to a second study, concerning T cells in Graves' hyperthyroidism and ophthalmopathy. Per that study: Using 13 V-J features, a model discriminated ophthalmopathy from stable hyperthyroidism.

This rearrangement joins TRBV2 to TRBJ1-4, with a possible D match to TRBD1 (5 bases). This receptor was taken from a man aged 40-49 years with Graves disease. The sample in question was peripheral blood mononuclear cells (PBMCs), obtained at new diagnosis, from a patient treated with antithyroid drugs. CDR3: CASSAVGLGEKLFF. CDR3 coding DNA: TGTGCCAGCAGTGCTGTGGGGCTTGGCGAAAAACTGTTTTTT.